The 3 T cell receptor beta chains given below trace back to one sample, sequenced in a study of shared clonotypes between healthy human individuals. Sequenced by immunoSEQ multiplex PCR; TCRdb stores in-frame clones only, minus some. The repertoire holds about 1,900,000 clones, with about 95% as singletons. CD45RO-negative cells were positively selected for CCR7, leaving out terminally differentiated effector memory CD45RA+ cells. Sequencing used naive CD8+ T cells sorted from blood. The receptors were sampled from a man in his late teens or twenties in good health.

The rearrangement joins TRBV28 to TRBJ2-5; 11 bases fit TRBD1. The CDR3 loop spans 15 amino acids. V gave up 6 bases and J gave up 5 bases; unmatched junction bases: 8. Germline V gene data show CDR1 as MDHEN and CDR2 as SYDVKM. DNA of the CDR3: TGTGCCAGCAGCCCCTTGGGGACAGGGGGGGAGACCCAGTACTTC. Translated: CASSPLGTGGETQYF.

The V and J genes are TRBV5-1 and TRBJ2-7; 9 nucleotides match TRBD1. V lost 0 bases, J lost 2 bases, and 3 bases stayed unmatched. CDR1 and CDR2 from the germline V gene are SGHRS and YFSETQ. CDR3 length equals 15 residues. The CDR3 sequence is CASSLGQGVAYEQYF. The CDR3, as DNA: TGCGCCAGCAGCTTGGGACAGGGGGTCGCCTACGAGCAGTACTTC.

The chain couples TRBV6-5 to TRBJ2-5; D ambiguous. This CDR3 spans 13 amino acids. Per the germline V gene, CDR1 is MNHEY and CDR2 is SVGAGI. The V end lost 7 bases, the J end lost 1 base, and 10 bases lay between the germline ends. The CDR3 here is CASTPSIQETQYF. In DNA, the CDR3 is TGTGCCAGCACCCCCTCTATCCAAGAGACCCAGTACTTC.